This record concerns one T cell receptor (beta chain) sequence. The data stem from a study of blood T cell repertoires in COVID-19. This CDR3 region has 13 residues. CDR1 and CDR2 from the germline V gene are SGHRS and YFSETQ. The V end lost 0 bases, the J end lost 6 bases, and 10 bases lay between the germline ends. Generated by immunoSEQ multiplex PCR, the TCRdb table keeps only in-frame clones and is missing some. The table has 180,000 or so clones, roughly nine tenths seen once. This TCR came from a man between 65 and 85 years old with acute or convalescent COVID-19. The V call is TRBV5-1, the J call TRBJ2-7, with D possibly TRBD1 on 6 matching bases. Input material: peripheral blood. DNA of the CDR3: TGCGCCAGCAGCTTGGCCGGGACACCCGAGCAGTACTTC. This codes for CASSLAGTPEQYF.